Listed below are T cell receptor beta chains from one sample, sequenced in a study of beta chain features in type 1 diabetes. Assay used: immunoSEQ multiplex PCR; TCRdb lists only in-frame clones, some missing. The repertoire holds roughly 160,000 clones, about 7.9% seen once, with under 0.6% in the top ten. The specimen was central memory CD4+ T cells from blood. The receptors here all came from a man younger than 30 with type 1 diabetes. The CDR3 runs from the conserved cysteine through the conserved F or W. A D gene is named only where the DNA matches it firmly. Not every row has a clone size; where given, it reads once, few, many or a size class.

TRBJ2-2 few TRBD2 TRBV11-1 CASSLVGAAGGPNTGELFF TGTGCCAGCAGCCTTGTGGGTGCAGCGGGAGGGCCAAACACCGGGGAGCTGTTTTTT
TRBJ2-3 few TRBD2 TRBV7-2 CASSLEGTSEVTQYF TGTGCCAGCAGCTTAGAAGGGACTAGCGAGGTTACGCAGTATTTT
TRBJ2-3 few TRBD2 TRBV5-1 CASSYLAGGGDTQYF TGCGCCAGCAGCTACTTAGCGGGAGGAGGGGATACGCAGTATTTT
TRBJ2-7 few NA TRBV28 CASSPGQTYEQYF TGTGCCAGCAGCCCCGGACAGACCTACGAGCAGTACTTC
TRBJ2-1 NA TRBD1 TRBV5-4 CASSLPGTGGNEQFF TGTGCCAGCAGCTTACCCGGGACAGGGGGCAATGAGCAGTTCTTC
TRBJ2-7 few TRBD1 TRBV5-5 CASSLLDRGNEQYF TGTGCCAGCAGCTTGTTGGACAGGGGTAACGAGCAGTACTTC
TRBJ2-5 few TRBD1 TRBV5-1 CASSLESGGGETQYF TGCGCCAGCAGCTTGGAGTCAGGGGGTGGAGAGACCCAGTACTTC
TRBJ2-7 few TRBD1 TRBV7-9 CASRLGQDSYEQYF TGTGCCAGCAGACTGGGACAGGATTCCTACGAGCAGTACTTC
TRBJ2-7 few TRBD2 TRBV4-1 CASSQLPGLATDEQYF TGCGCCAGCAGCCAATTACCGGGACTAGCTACCGACGAGCAGTACTTC
TRBJ1-5 few TRBD1 TRBV6-6 CASRSTGVRSNQPQHF TGTGCCAGCAGATCCACAGGGGTACGGAGCAATCAGCCCCAGCATTTT
TRBJ1-1 NA NA TRBV2 CASSEAVTSTEAFF TGTGCCAGCAGTGAAGCTGTGACAAGCACTGAAGCTTTCTTT
TRBJ2-5 few TRBD1 TRBV4-1 CASSHRTGRETQYF TGCGCCAGCAGCCACAGGACAGGGCGAGAGACCCAGTACTTC
TRBJ1-2 few TRBD1 TRBV6-5 CASRRGTGNYGYTF TGTGCCAGCAGGAGGGGGACAGGGAACTATGGCTACACCTTC
TRBJ2-5 few NA TRBV10-1 CASSDGGTQYF TGCGCCAGCAGTGACGGGGGGACCCAGTACTTC
TRBJ1-1 few NA TRBV5-1 CASSLTTTEAFF TGCGCCAGCAGCTTAACTACCACTGAAGCTTTCTTT
TRBJ2-5 NA TRBD2 TRBV4-2 CASSQVSSGRFAETQYF TGTGCCAGCAGCCAAGTTTCTAGCGGGAGGTTTGCGGAGACCCAGTACTTC
TRBJ2-1 NA TRBD2 TRBV29-1 CSVEDRIGLAGVPEQFF TGCAGCGTTGAAGACAGAATAGGACTAGCGGGAGTCCCTGAGCAGTTCTTC
TRBJ2-1 NA TRBD1 TRBV20-1 CSAAYRGQQFF TGCAGTGCTGCCTACAGGGGCCAACAGTTCTTC
TRBJ2-1 few TRBD1 TRBV5-4 CASSFGDRGYNEQFF TGTGCCAGCAGCTTTGGGGACAGGGGCTACAATGAGCAGTTCTTC
TRBJ2-7 few TRBD1 TRBV18 CASSPRQGVILGQYF TGTGCCAGCTCACCACGGCAGGGGGTGATCTTGGGGCAGTACTTC
TRBJ2-3 few TRBD2 TRBV11-2 CASSDGTSGTDTQYF TGTGCCAGCAGCGATGGGACTAGCGGAACAGATACGCAGTATTTT
TRBJ2-7 few TRBD1 TRBV15 CATSSRMGGGQGYEQYF TGTGCCACCAGCAGTCGCATGGGAGGGGGACAGGGGTACGAGCAGTACTTC
TRBJ2-2 few TRBD1 TRBV5-1 CASHNTGARTGELFF TGCGCCAGCCATAATACAGGGGCGAGAACCGGGGAGCTGTTTTTT
TRBJ2-3 NA TRBD2 TRBV30 CAWSVGPAGDTDTQYF TGTGCCTGGAGTGTAGGCCCCGCGGGGGACACAGATACGCAGTATTTT
TRBJ2-1 few TRBD2 TRBV28 CASSGAGGVFDEQFF TGTGCCAGCAGTGGAGCGGGGGGGGTTTTTGATGAGCAGTTCTTC
TRBJ2-7 few TRBD1 TRBV28 CASSFQGTGGEQYF TGTGCCAGCAGTTTTCAAGGGACAGGGGGCGAGCAGTACTTC